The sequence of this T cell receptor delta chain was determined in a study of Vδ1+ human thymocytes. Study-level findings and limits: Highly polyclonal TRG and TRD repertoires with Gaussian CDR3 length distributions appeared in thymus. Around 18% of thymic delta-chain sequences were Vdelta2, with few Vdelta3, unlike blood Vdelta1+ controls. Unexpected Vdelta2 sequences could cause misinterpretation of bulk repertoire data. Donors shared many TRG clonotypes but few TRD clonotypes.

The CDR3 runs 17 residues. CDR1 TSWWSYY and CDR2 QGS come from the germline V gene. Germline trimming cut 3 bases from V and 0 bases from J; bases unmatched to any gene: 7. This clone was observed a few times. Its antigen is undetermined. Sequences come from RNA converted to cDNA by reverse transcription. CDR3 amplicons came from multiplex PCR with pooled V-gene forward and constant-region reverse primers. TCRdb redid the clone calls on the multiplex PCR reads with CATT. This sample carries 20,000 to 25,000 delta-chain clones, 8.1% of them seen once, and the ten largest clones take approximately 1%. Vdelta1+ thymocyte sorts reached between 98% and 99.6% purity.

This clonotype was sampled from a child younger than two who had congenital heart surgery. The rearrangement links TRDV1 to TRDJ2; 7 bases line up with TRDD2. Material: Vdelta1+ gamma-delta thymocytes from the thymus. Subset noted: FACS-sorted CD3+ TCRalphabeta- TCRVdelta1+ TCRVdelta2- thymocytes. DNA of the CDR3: TGTGCTCTTGGGGAGCCCTTCCTGATGGCTTTGACAGCACAACTCTTCTTT. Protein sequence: CALGEPFLMALTAQLFF.